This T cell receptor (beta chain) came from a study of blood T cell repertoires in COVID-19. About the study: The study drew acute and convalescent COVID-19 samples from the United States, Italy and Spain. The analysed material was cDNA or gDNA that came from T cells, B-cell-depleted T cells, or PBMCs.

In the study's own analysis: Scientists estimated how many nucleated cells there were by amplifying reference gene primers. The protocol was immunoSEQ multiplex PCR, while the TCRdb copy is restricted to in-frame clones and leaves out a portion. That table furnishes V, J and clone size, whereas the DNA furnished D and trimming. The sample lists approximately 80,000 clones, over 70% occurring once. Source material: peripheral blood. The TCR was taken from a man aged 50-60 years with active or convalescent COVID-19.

The CDR3 spells CASSLGTGSLETQYF. The CDR3 bases are TGTGCCAGCAGCTTAGGGACAGGGAGCTTAGAGACCCAGTACTTC. The chain carries TRBV7-3 and TRBJ2-5; 9 nucleotides agree with TRBD1. This CDR3 contains 15 residues. V lost 2 bases and J lost 4; bases outside the gene matches: 5. Germline V gives CDR1 SGHTA, CDR2 FQGTGA.